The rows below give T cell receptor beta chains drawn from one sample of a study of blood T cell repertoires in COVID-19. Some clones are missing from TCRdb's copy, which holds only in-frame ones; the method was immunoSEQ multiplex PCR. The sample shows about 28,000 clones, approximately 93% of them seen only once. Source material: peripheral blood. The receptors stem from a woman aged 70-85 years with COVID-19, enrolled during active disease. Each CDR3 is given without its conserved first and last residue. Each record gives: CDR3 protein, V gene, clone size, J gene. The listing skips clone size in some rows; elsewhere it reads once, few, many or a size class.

ATLGTGGVYGYT | TRBV6-5 | NA | TRBJ1-2
AWRETENSPLH | TRBV30 | NA | TRBJ1-6
ASSTGVGNTGELF | TRBV19 | NA | TRBJ2-2
ASSPTSTGGNWNGYT | TRBV27 | NA | TRBJ1-2
ASSLGAGQPNTEAF | TRBV11-2 | NA | TRBJ1-1
ATAGPNYGYT | TRBV24-1 | NA | TRBJ1-2
AWSGRGGANVLT | TRBV30 | NA | TRBJ2-6
ASSGGWNTGELF | TRBV19 | NA | TRBJ2-2
ATRRTDIQETQY | TRBV19 | NA | TRBJ2-5
ASCNGLAGVGTDNEQF | TRBV27 | once | TRBJ2-1
ASSSYSYNQPQH | TRBV27 | NA | TRBJ1-5
ASSQDRVDVNYGYT | TRBV4-2 | NA | TRBJ1-2
ASRTSEGAETQY | TRBV2 | NA | TRBJ2-5
ASSLPSAEETQY | TRBV5-4 | NA | TRBJ2-5
ASSQDRTEGRAQH | TRBV3-1/TRBV3-2 | NA | TRBJ1-5
ASSLAKATDTQY | TRBV11-3 | NA | TRBJ2-3
ASSSGTGNEKLF | TRBV28 | NA | TRBJ1-4
ASSQAPGGAPLH | TRBV14 | NA | TRBJ1-6
ASSSGVTPREAF | TRBV5-1 | NA | TRBJ1-1
ASSPVEGRSQPQH | TRBV7-2 | NA | TRBJ1-5
ASSQVVTGANEQF | TRBV3-1/TRBV3-2 | NA | TRBJ2-1
ASSLYSMTGSLSGNTIY | TRBV7-6 | NA | TRBJ1-3
ASSTRDRGSYNSPLH | TRBV13 | NA | TRBJ1-6
ASSQGTGGRYEQY | TRBV11-3 | NA | TRBJ2-7
ASSFQEAF | TRBV28 | once | TRBJ1-1
ASSYQFFNEQF | TRBV5-5 | few | TRBJ2-1
ASSDALPGLAYEQY | TRBV19 | NA | TRBJ2-7
ASSPRGTGDYNEQF | TRBV28 | NA | TRBJ2-1
ASSLGGSWYNEQF | TRBV11-1 | NA | TRBJ2-1
ASSLDRGQPQH | TRBV11-2 | NA | TRBJ1-5
ASSLEGVVNEKLF | TRBV5-1 | NA | TRBJ1-4
ASSQDFAGGLTYEQY | TRBV4-3 | NA | TRBJ2-7
ASSGGGLAGVKEQF | TRBV27 | NA | TRBJ2-1
AARPLAGVKQY | TRBV10-3 | once | TRBJ2-7
ASSLMLAGDRNEQF | TRBV7-9 | NA | TRBJ2-1
ASSPQGSGELF | TRBV7-2 | NA | TRBJ2-2
AISVGVRGETQY | TRBV10-3 | NA | TRBJ2-5
AWSARRGGGYINTQY | TRBV30 | NA | TRBJ2-3
ASQQGTGLLNTEAF | TRBV3-1/TRBV3-2 | few | TRBJ1-1
ASSPAEREFYNEQF | TRBV28 | NA | TRBJ2-1
ASSSWDRVYEQY | TRBV18 | NA | TRBJ2-7
ASSPLNSGANVLT | TRBV5-1 | NA | TRBJ2-6
ASRQGASGNTIY | TRBV2 | NA | TRBJ1-3
ASRPLTGNSPLH | TRBV11-2 | NA | TRBJ1-6
ASSTTGAKNIQY | TRBV7-2 | NA | TRBJ2-4
ASSQDPPLAGGVYEQY | TRBV3-1/TRBV3-2 | NA | TRBJ2-7
ASSATSGAYNEQF | TRBV19 | NA | TRBJ2-1
ASSLGGRVTGELF | TRBV5-1 | NA | TRBJ2-2
AFGLSSYEQY | TRBV30 | NA | TRBJ2-7
ASSEGLAGRRETQY | TRBV2 | NA | TRBJ2-5
ASSFTSGVHNEQF | TRBV28 | NA | TRBJ2-1
ASPPARNRNYGYT | TRBV9 | NA | TRBJ1-2
ASSRGAGGPLLNIQY | TRBV4-1 | NA | TRBJ2-4
ASKKSGVRRTGELF | TRBV25-1 | NA | TRBJ2-2
ASSVWSGGSLDEQF | TRBV9 | NA | TRBJ2-1
ASSVDGQGLVGYGYT | TRBV9 | NA | TRBJ1-2